These T cell receptor beta chains were read from a single sample in a study of technical replicates of blood from several donors. Generated by immunoSEQ multiplex PCR, the TCRdb table keeps only in-frame clones and is missing some. The table shows 65,000 to 85,000 clones, with around 90% occurring only once. The sequencing input was T cells isolated from PBMCs. These receptors were taken from a human donor in good health. CDR3s include the opening cysteine and the closing phenylalanine or tryptophan. Each record gives: V gene, clone size, J gene, D gene, CDR3 DNA, CDR3 protein. The D gene is left open where the match is weak. Clone size is not always given. Where it is, it says once, few, many or a class for expanded clones.

TRBV21-1	NA	TRBJ2-7	NA	TGTGCCAGCAGCCCCCCAACAGGGGCGTCCTACGAGCAGTACTTC	CASSPPTGASYEQYF
TRBV5-8	NA	TRBJ2-6	NA	TGTGCCAGCAGTCTTCTCTCCTCTGGGGCCAACGTCCTGACTTTC	CASSLLSSGANVLTF
TRBV29-1	NA	TRBJ2-1	NA	TGCAGCGTTGAACCCACCCCGGGGAGCTCCTACAATGAGCAGTTCTTC	CSVEPTPGSSYNEQFF
TRBV19	NA	TRBJ1-1	NA	TGTGCCAGTAGTTCTGCCCGGAGGGCTGAAGCTTTCTTT	CASSSARRAEAFF
TRBV5-5	NA	TRBJ1-5	NA	TGTGCCAGCAGCATATTCGGACAGAACAATCAGCCCCAGCATTTT	CASSIFGQNNQPQHF
TRBV19	NA	TRBJ2-3	TRBD1	TGTGCCAGTAGTCCAGGACAGGGACGCACAGATACGCAGTATTTT	CASSPGQGRTDTQYF
TRBV2	NA	TRBJ1-1	NA	TGTGCCAGCAGTGAATCGGGGGTGGGATCGGACACTGAAGCTTTCTTT	CASSESGVGSDTEAFF
TRBV27	NA	TRBJ2-7	TRBD1	TGTGCCAGCAGTTTCTTGGACAGGGCCTTCGAGCAGTACTTC	CASSFLDRAFEQYF
TRBV5-4	NA	TRBJ1-2	NA	TGTGCCAGCAGCTTTGGAGGGCCAAACCTAAACTATGGCTACACCTTC	CASSFGGPNLNYGYTF
TRBV7-9	once	TRBJ2-7	TRBD1	TGTGCCAGCAGCCTTAGACGACAGGGATTCGTGAACGAGCAGTACTTC	CASSLRRQGFVNEQYF
TRBV7-9	once	TRBJ2-5	NA	TGTGCCAGCAGCTTAGAAGGGCAGGGCCAGTACTTC	CASSLEGQGQYF
TRBV27	NA	TRBJ2-7	NA	TGTGCCAGCAGTTTTCGGCAGGGTGGCTACGAGCAGTACTTC	CASSFRQGGYEQYF
TRBV20-1	NA	TRBJ2-5	NA	TGCAGTGCCGACAGTCAAGAGACCCAGTACTTC	CSADSQETQYF
TRBV7-2	NA	TRBJ1-2	TRBD1	TGTGCCAGCAGCCCGGGGACAGCAGCTAACTATGGCTACACCTTC	CASSPGTAANYGYTF
TRBV2	many	TRBJ2-7	NA	TGTGCCAGCAGTGAGCCCTTTAGAATCGAGCAGTACTTC	CASSEPFRIEQYF
TRBV7-2	NA	TRBJ2-7	TRBD1	TGTGCCAGCAGCTTAGCAGGGGGCGCCCTCTACGAGCAGTACTTC	CASSLAGGALYEQYF
TRBV2	NA	TRBJ1-4	TRBD1	TGTGCCAGCAATGAACAGGGGGCGGATGAAAAACTGTTTTTT	CASNEQGADEKLFF
TRBV12-5	NA	TRBJ2-5	NA	TGTGCTAGTGGTTTGGTAATTGGCGGGGAGTACCAAGAGACCCAGTACTTC	CASGLVIGGEYQETQYF
TRBV7-7	once	TRBJ2-7	TRBD2	TGTGCTAGCAGCCCCTTTCCAGCGGGGGAAACTACTTACGAGCAGTACTTC	CASSPFPAGETTYEQYF
TRBV4-2	NA	TRBJ1-2	NA	TGTGCCAGCAGCCCCGATCTATTGACGGGGGGCTATGGCTACACCTTC	CASSPDLLTGGYGYTF
TRBV7-8	once	TRBJ2-3	TRBD1	TGTGCCAGCAGCTTCGGGACAGTCGGCACAGATACGCAGTATTTT	CASSFGTVGTDTQYF
TRBV4-1	NA	TRBJ2-7	NA	TGCGCCAGCAGCCAAGTATGGCAGGAGGACTCCTACGAGCAGTACTTC	CASSQVWQEDSYEQYF
TRBV9	NA	TRBJ2-2	TRBD2	TGTGCCAGCAGCCCCGGGACTAGCGGGGCCCCCGGGGAGCTGTTTTTT	CASSPGTSGAPGELFF
TRBV5-4	NA	TRBJ1-3	TRBD1	TGTGCCAGCAGCTCACCGGGACAGGGAGAAAACACCATATATTTT	CASSSPGQGENTIYF
TRBV19	NA	TRBJ1-1	NA	TGTGCCAGTAGTTGGGACAACATGAACACTGAAGCTTTCTTT	CASSWDNMNTEAFF
TRBV27	NA	TRBJ1-2	NA	TGTGCCAGCAGTTCGCAGGGGAACTATGGCTACACCTTC	CASSSQGNYGYTF
TRBV6-1	NA	TRBJ1-5	NA	TGTGCCAGCGGAGCCGGGTCTCCGTCGAAATTGCATTTT	CASGAGSPSKLHF
TRBV19	NA	TRBJ1-1	NA	TGTGCCAGTAGTCTTACACAGGTGAACACTGAAGCTTTCTTT	CASSLTQVNTEAFF
TRBV18	NA	TRBJ2-1	TRBD2	TGTGCCAGCTCACCACGGGAGGGCTACAATGAGCAGTTCTTC	CASSPREGYNEQFF
TRBV2	NA	TRBJ1-2	NA	TGTGCCAGCACCCTTATAGCCCGGGACATGCGGGGCTACACCTTC	CASTLIARDMRGYTF
TRBV9	NA	TRBJ2-4	NA	TGTGCCAGCAGCGTAGGGGGCAGTTCCAAAAACATTCAGTACTTC	CASSVGGSSKNIQYF
TRBV10-1	NA	TRBJ2-2	TRBD1	TGCGCCAGCAGTGAAAACAGGGGGAGGACCGGGGAGCTGTTTTTT	CASSENRGRTGELFF
TRBV7-8	once	TRBJ1-2	TRBD1	TGTGCCAGCAGCTTAGACCGGGACAGGCGCTATGGCTACACCTTC	CASSLDRDRRYGYTF
TRBV5-1	NA	TRBJ2-3	NA	TGCGCCAGCAGCTTGAACAGGGCAGATACGCAGTATTTT	CASSLNRADTQYF
TRBV27	NA	TRBJ2-7	NA	TGTGCCAGCAGTCAGGGGTTCCTCGGGAACGAGCAGTACTTC	CASSQGFLGNEQYF
TRBV7-2	NA	TRBJ1-2	NA	TGTGCCAGCAGCTTAGCTGTCCCGAGGGATGGCTACACCTTC	CASSLAVPRDGYTF
TRBV7-8	NA	TRBJ2-7	TRBD1	TGTGCCAGCAGCCACCTGAGGGACAGGGTTGGCGAGCAGTACTTC	CASSHLRDRVGEQYF
TRBV9	NA	TRBJ2-2	NA	TGTGCCAGCAGCGCTTTAGGGGGCACCGGGGAGCTGTTTTTT	CASSALGGTGELFF
TRBV27	NA	TRBJ1-6	NA	TGTGCCAGCAGATCTTCAGGGGTAGTGACACCCCTCCACTTT	CASRSSGVVTPLHF
TRBV4-2	NA	TRBJ1-5	NA	TGTGCCAGCAGCCAAGATCAATCCCAGGGGTTTCAGCCCCAGCATTTT	CASSQDQSQGFQPQHF
TRBV29-1	NA	TRBJ2-7	NA	TGCAGCGTTGAACTCAGGAACTACGAGCAGTACTTC	CSVELRNYEQYF
TRBV6-5	NA	TRBJ1-1	NA	TGTGCCAGTCTTTCGAACACTGAAGCTTTCTTT	CASLSNTEAFF
TRBV7-9	few	TRBJ1-5	TRBD1	TGTGCCAGCAGCTTAACAGGGGGGAATCAGCCCCAGCATTTT	CASSLTGGNQPQHF
TRBV27	NA	TRBJ2-7	NA	TGTGCCAGCAGGGTTACTAAAATGACCTACGAGCAGTACTTC	CASRVTKMTYEQYF
TRBV11-2	NA	TRBJ2-1	NA	TGTGCCAGCAGCAGCACTAGGGGAGGAGGCGATGAGCAGTTCTTC	CASSSTRGGGDEQFF
TRBV9	NA	TRBJ2-3	TRBD1	TGTGCCAGCAGCGTTGGACGGGACAGGGGGGATACGCAGTATTTT	CASSVGRDRGDTQYF
TRBV5-8	NA	TRBJ1-2	NA	TGTGCCAGCAGCCAGTACCAAGGGGCGCGGGGCTACACCTTC	CASSQYQGARGYTF
TRBV4-2	NA	TRBJ2-1	TRBD2	TGTGCCAGCAGTCCAAGAGCGGGAGGGTACAAAGAGCAGTTCTTC	CASSPRAGGYKEQFF
TRBV7-6	NA	TRBJ1-2	NA	TGTGCCAGCAGCCGCGACTCGGTAGAAGTCTATGGCTACACCTTC	CASSRDSVEVYGYTF
TRBV28	once	TRBJ1-4	NA	TGTGCCAGCGGCGGCGGGGCAGGGATTGAAAAACTGTTTTTT	CASGGGAGIEKLFF
TRBV7-2	NA	TRBJ1-5	NA	TGTGCCAGCAGGAAAAGGGCGGGGATAAGCCGGCCCCAGCATTTT	CASRKRAGISRPQHF
TRBV9	NA	TRBJ2-1	NA	TGTGCCAGCAGCACCGGGACTTCCCTCACCTACAATGAGCAGTTCTTC	CASSTGTSLTYNEQFF
TRBV25-1	NA	TRBJ2-7	TRBD1	TGTGCCAGCAGTGATAACAGGGGCGAGTACGAGCAGTACTTC	CASSDNRGEYEQYF